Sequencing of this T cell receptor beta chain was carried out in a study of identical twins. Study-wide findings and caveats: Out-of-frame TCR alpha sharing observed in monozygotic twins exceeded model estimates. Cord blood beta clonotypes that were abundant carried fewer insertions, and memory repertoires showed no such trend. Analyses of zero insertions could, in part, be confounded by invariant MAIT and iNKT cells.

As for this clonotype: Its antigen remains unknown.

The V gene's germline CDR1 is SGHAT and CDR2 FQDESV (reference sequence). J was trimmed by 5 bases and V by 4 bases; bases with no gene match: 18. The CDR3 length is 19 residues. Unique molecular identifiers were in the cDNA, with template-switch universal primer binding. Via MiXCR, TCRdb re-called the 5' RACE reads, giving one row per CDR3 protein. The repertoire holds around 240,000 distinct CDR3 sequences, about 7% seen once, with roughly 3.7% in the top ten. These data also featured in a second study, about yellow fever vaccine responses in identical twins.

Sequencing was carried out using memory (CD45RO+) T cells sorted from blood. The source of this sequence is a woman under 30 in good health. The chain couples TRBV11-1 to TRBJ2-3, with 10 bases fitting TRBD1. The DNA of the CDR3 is TGTGCCAGCAGCTCCGGGACAGGGGCGACCTTCTCAACCCGAGATACGCAGTATTTT. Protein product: CASSSGTGATFSTRDTQYF.